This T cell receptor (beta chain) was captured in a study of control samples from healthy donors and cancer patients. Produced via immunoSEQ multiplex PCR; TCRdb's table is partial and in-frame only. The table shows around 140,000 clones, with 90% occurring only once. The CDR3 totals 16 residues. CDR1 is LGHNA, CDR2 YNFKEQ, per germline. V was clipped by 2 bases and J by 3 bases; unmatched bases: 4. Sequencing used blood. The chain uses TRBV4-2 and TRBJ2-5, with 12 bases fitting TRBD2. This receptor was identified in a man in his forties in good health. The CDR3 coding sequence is TGTGCCAGCAGCCAACGGCTAGCGGGGGGGAAAGAGACCCAGTACTTC. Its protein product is CASSQRLAGGKETQYF.